This T cell receptor (beta chain) was sequenced during a study of post-analysis software for immune sequencing data. This clonotype was observed a handful of times. Its antigen is not identified. Findings and limits, study-wide: In patients, about 5 TRBV segments were more frequent than in controls, with TRBV5-6, TRBV5-1 and TRBV20-1 among them. Strong co-clustering by F measure linked samples that shared a preparation batch.

The V end was cut by 1 base, the J end by 2 bases, with 9 bases between. CDR1 is MNHNY, CDR2 SVGAGI, per germline (reference sequence). The CDR3 is made up of 14 amino acids. Sequencing libraries made from TCR beta cDNA carried unique molecular identifiers. In TCRdb, the PCR reads were re-called with MiXCR into one record per CDR3 protein. The sample shows 740,000 or so distinct CDR3 sequences, about 50% of them seen only once. This sequence was found in a girl between 5 and 17 years old with multiple sclerosis. This rearrangement joins TRBV6-6 to TRBJ2-7; D might be TRBD1 (6 bases). The sequencing sample was made of blood. Here the CDR3 reads CASSYLDSTYEQYF. The CDR3 region has the DNA TGTGCCAGCAGTTACTTGGACAGCACCTACGAGCAGTACTTC.